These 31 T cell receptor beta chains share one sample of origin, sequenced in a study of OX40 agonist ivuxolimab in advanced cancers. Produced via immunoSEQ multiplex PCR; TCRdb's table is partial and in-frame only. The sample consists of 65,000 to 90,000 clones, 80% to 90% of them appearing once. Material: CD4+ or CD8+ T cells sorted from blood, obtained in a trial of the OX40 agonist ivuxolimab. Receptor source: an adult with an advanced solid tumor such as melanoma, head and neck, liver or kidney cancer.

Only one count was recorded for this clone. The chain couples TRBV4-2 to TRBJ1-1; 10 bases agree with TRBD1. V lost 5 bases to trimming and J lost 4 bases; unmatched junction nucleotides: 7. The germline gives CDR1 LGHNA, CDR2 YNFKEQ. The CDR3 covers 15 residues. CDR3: CASSLDRGQSTEAFF. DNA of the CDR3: TGTGCCAGCAGCTTAGACAGGGGGCAAAGCACTGAAGCTTTCTTT.

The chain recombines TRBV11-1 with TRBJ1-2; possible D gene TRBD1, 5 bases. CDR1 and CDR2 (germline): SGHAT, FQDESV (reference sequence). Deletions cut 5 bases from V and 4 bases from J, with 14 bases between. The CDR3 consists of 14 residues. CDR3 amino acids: CASSAYSGAYGYTF. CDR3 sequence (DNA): TGTGCCAGCAGCGCTTACTCCGGGGCCTATGGCTACACCTTC.

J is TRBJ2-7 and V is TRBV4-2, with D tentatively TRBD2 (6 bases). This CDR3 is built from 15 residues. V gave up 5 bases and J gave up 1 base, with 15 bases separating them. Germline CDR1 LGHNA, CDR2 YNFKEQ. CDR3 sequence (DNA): TGTGCCAGCAGCTTGGCGCCTAGCGCGTCCTACGAGCAGTACTTC. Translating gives CASSLAPSASYEQYF.

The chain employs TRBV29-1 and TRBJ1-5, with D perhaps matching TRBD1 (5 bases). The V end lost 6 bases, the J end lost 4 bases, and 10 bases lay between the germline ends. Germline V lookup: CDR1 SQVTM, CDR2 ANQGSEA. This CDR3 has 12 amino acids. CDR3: CSVGGQNQPQHF. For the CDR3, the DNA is TGCAGCGTGGGGGGTCAGAATCAGCCCCAGCATTTT.

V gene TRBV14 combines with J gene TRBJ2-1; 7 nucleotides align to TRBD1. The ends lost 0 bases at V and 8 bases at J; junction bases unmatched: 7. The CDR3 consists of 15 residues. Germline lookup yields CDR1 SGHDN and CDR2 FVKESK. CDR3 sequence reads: CASSQEKGGIYEQFF. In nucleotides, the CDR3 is TGTGCCAGCAGCCAAGAGAAAGGGGGCATCTATGAGCAGTTCTTC.

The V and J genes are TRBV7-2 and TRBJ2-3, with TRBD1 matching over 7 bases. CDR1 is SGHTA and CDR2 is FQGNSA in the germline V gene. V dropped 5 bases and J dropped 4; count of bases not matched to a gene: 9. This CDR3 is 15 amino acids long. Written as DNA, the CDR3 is TGTGCCAGCAGCAGTCGAAGGGGGCAAGCAGATACGCAGTATTTT. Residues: CASSSRRGQADTQYF.

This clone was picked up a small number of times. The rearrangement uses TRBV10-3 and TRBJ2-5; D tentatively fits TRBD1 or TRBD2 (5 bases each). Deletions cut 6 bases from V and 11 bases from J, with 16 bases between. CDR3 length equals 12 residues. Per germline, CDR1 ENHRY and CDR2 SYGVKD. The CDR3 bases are TGTGCCATCAGCCCCGCCGTGGGGGAGCAGTACTTC. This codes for CAISPAVGEQYF.

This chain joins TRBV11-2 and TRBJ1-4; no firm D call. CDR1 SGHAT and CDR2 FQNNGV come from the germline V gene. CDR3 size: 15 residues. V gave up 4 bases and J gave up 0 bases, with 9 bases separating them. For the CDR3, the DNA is TGTGCCAGCAGCTCTAGAGATCCAACTAATGAAAAACTGTTTTTT. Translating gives CASSSRDPTNEKLFF.

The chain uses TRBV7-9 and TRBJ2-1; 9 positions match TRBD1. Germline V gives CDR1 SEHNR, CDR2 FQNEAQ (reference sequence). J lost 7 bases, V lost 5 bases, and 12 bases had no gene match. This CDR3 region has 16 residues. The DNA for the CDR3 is TGTGCCAGCAGCCTATATGGGATACAGGGGGCGAATGAGCAGTTCTTC. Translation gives CASSLYGIQGANEQFF.

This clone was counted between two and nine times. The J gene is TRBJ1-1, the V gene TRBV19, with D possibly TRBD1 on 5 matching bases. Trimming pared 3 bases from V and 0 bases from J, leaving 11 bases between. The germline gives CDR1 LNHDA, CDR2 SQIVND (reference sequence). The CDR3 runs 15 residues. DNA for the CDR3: TGTGCCAGTAGTATCACACAGGTAATGAACACTGAAGCTTTCTTT. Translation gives CASSITQVMNTEAFF.

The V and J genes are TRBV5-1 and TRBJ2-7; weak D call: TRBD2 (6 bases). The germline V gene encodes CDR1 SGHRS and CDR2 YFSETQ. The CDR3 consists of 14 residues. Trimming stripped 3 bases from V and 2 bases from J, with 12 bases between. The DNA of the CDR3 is TGCGCCAGCAGCTCGGGACTTTCCACCTACGAGCAGTACTTC. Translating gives CASSSGLSTYEQYF.

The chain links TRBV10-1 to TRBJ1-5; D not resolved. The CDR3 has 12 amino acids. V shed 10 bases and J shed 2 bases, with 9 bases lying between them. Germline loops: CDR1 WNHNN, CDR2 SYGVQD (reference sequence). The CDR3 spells CATSAGNQPQHF. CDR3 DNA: TGCGCCACCTCGGCGGGCAATCAGCCCCAGCATTTT.

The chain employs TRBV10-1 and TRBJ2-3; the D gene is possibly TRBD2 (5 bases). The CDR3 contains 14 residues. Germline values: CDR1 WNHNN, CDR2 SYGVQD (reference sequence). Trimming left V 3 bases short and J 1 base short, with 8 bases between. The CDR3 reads CASSDTRRTDTQYF. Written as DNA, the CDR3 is TGCGCCAGCAGTGATACTAGGCGCACAGATACGCAGTATTTT.

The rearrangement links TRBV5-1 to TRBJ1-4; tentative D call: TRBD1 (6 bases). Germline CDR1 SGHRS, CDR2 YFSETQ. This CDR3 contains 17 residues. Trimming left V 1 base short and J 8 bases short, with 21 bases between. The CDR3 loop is CASSLSPKQGQGEKLFF. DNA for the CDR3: TGCGCCAGCAGCTTGAGCCCCAAACAGGGCCAGGGGGAAAAACTGTTTTTT. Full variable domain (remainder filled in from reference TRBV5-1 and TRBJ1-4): KAGVTQTPRYLIKTRGQQVTLSCSPISGHRSVSWYQQTPGQGLQFLFEYFSETQRNKGNFPGRFSGRQFSNSRSEMNVSTLELGDSALYLCASSLSPKQGQGEKLFFGSGTQLSVL.

Here the CDR3 DNA reads TGTGCCAGCATTCGAGGAACAGGGGCCACAGATACGCAGTATTTT. Its protein is CASIRGTGATDTQYF. The V and J genes are TRBV6-6 and TRBJ2-3, with 7 bases identical to TRBD1. The germline V gene encodes CDR1 MNHNY and CDR2 SVGAGI (reference sequence). The V and J ends lost 7 bases and 2 bases, in that order; junction bases with no gene match: 9. The CDR3 totals 15 residues.

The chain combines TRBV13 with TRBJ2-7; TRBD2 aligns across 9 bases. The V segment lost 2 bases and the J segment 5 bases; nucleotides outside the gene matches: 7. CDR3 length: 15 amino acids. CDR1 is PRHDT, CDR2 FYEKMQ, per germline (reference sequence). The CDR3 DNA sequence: TGTGCCAGCAGCTTATTTGCGGGGGGGCTGGACGAGCAGTACTTC. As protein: CASSLFAGGLDEQYF.

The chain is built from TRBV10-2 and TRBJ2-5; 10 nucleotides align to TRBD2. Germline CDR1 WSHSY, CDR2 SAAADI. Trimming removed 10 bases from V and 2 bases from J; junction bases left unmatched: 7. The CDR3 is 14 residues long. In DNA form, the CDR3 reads TGCGCCACCCGACTAGCGGGCGAGCAAGAGACCCAGTACTTC. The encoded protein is CATRLAGEQETQYF.

The DNA of the CDR3 is TGTGCCAGCAGCTTGGGGGAGGGTGCGAACACTGAAGCTTTCTTT. Translated, it gives CASSLGEGANTEAFF. The chain is built from TRBV5-8 and TRBJ1-1, with unresolved D. This CDR3 comprises 15 residues. Trimming took off 0 bases at V and 1 base at J, with 10 bases between the two ends. Germline V gene sequence: CDR1 SGHTS, CDR2 YDEGEE.

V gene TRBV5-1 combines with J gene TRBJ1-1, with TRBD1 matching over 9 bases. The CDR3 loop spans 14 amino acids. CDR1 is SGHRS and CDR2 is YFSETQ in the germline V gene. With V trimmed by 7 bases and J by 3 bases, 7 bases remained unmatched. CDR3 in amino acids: CASGDRDSDTEAFF. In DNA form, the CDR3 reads TGCGCCAGCGGGGACAGGGATTCGGACACTGAAGCTTTCTTT.

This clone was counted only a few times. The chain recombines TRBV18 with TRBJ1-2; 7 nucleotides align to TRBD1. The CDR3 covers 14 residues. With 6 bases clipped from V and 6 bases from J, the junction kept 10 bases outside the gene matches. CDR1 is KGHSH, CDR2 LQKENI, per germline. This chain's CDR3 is CASSPTWDSHGYTF. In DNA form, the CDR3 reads TGTGCCAGCTCCCCAACATGGGACAGTCATGGCTACACCTTC.

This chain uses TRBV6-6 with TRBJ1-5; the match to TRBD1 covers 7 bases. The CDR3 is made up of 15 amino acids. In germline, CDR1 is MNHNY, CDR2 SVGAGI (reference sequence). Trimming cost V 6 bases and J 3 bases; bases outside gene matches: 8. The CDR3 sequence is CASRLRDSPNQPQHF. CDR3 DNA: TGTGCCAGCAGGCTCCGGGACAGCCCCAATCAGCCCCAGCATTTT.

CDR3 coding DNA: TGTGCCAGCAGTGAACGGCCGGGACAGGGGTCCACAGATACGCAGTATTTT. Encoded protein: CASSERPGQGSTDTQYF. The V gene is TRBV6-1, the J gene TRBJ2-3; 10 positions agree with TRBD1. The CDR3 has 17 residues. The V segment lost 2 bases and the J segment 2 bases; nucleotides outside the gene matches: 7. Germline V lookup: CDR1 MNHNS, CDR2 SASEGT.

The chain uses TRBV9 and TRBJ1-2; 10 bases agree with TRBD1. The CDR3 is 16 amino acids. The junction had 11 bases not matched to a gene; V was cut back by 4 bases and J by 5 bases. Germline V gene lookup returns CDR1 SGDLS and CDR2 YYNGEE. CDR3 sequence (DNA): TGTGCCAGCAGCAATGGCCCCGGGACAGGGGATTATGGCTACACCTTC. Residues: CASSNGPGTGDYGYTF.

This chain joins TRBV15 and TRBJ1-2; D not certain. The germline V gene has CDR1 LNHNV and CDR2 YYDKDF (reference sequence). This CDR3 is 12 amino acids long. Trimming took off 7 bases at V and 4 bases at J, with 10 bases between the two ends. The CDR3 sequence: CATTDPLYGYTF. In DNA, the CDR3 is TGTGCCACCACAGACCCCCTCTATGGCTACACCTTC.

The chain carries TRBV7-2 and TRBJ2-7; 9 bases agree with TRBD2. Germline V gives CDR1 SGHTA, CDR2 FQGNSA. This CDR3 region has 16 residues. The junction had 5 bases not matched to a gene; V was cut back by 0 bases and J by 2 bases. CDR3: CASSLAASGIPYEQYF. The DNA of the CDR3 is TGTGCCAGCAGCTTAGCGGCTAGCGGGATACCCTACGAGCAGTACTTC.

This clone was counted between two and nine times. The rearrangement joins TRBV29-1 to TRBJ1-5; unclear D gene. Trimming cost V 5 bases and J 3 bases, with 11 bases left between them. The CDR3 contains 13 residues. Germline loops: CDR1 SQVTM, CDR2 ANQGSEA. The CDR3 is CSVWPGHNQPQHF. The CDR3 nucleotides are TGCAGCGTTTGGCCGGGCCACAATCAGCCCCAGCATTTT.

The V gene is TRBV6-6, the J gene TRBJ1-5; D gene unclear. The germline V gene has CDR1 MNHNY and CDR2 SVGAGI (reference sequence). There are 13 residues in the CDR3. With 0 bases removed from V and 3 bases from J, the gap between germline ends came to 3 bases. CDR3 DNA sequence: TGTGCCAGCAGTTACTCGTACAATCAGCCCCAGCATTTT. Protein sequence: CASSYSYNQPQHF.

The CDR3 spells CASSSSATGTNYGYTF. In DNA, the CDR3 is TGTGCCAGCAGTTCCTCTGCGACAGGTACGAACTATGGCTACACCTTC. The genes are TRBV6-6 and TRBJ1-2; TRBD1 might be the D (6 bases). CDR3 length: 16 amino acids. Trimming stripped 4 bases from V and 2 bases from J, with 17 bases between. CDR1 MNHNY and CDR2 SVGAGI come from the germline V gene (reference sequence).

DNA of the CDR3: TGTGCCAGCAGTGCAGGGACAGGATTTGGAAACACCATATATTTT. Residues: CASSAGTGFGNTIYF. The V gene is TRBV6-1, the J gene TRBJ1-3; 8 bases match TRBD1. Germline V gene sequence: CDR1 MNHNS, CDR2 SASEGT. With 4 bases clipped from V and 3 bases from J, the junction kept 5 bases outside the gene matches. CDR3 length: 15 amino acids.

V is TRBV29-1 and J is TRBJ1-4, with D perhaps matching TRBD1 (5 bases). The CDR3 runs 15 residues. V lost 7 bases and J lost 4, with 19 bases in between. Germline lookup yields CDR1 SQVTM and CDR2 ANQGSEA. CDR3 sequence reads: CSAVRSGGSNEKLFF. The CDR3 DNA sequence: TGCAGCGCCGTCAGGTCGGGGGGGAGTAATGAAAAACTGTTTTTT.

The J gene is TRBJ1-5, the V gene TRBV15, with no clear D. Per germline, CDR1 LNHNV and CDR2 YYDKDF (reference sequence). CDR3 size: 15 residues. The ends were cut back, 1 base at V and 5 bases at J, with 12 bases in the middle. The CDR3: CATSRGREGDQPQHF. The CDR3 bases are TGTGCCACCAGCAGAGGACGGGAGGGTGATCAGCCCCAGCATTTT.